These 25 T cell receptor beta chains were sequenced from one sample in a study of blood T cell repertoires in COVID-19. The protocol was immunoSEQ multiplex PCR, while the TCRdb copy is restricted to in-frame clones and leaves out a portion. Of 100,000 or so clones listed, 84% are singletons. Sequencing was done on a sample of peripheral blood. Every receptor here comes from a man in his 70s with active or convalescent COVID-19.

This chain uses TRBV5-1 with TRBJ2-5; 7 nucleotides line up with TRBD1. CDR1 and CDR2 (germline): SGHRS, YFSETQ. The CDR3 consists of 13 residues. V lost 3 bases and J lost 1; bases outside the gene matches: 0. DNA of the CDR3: TGCGCCAGCAGCTGGACAGGCCAAGAGACCCAGTACTTC. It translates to CASSWTGQETQYF.

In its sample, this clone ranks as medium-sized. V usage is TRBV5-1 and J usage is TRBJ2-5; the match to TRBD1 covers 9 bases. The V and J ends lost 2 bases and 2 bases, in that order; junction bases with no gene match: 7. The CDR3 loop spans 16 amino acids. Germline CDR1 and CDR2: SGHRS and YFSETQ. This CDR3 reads CASSFTGGDPQETQYF. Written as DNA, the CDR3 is TGCGCCAGCAGCTTTACAGGGGGCGACCCGCAAGAGACCCAGTACTTC.

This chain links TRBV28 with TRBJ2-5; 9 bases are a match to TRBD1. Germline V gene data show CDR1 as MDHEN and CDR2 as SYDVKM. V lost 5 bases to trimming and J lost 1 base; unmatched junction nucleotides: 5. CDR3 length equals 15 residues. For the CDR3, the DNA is TGTGCCAGCAGTCGAAACAGGGGGCGCCAAGAGACCCAGTACTTC. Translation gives CASSRNRGRQETQYF.

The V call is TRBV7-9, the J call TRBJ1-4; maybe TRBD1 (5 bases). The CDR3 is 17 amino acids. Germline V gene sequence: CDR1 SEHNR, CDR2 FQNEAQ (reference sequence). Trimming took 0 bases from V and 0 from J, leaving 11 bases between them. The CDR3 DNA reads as TGTGCCAGCAGCTTAGCGCTGGGACTTTCAACTAATGAAAAACTGTTTTTT. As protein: CASSLALGLSTNEKLFF.

The CDR3 loop reads CASSLVWTEDEQYF. The CDR3 region has the DNA TGTGCCAGCAGCTTAGTGTGGACGGAGGACGAGCAGTACTTC. The chain is built from TRBV7-9 and TRBJ2-7; possibly TRBD2 for D (5 bases). Per germline, CDR1 SEHNR and CDR2 FQNEAQ (reference sequence). The length of the CDR3 is 14 residues. The germline V and J ends were trimmed by 1 base and 5 bases, with 12 bases remaining between them. Looking up the rest from reference TRBV7-9 and TRBJ2-7 gives the full variable domain: DTGVSQNPRHKITKRGQNVTFRCDPISEHNRLYWYRQTLGQGPEFLTYFQNEAQLEKSRLLSDRFSAERPKGSFSTLEIQRTEQGDSAMYLCASSLVWTEDEQYFGPGTRLTVT.

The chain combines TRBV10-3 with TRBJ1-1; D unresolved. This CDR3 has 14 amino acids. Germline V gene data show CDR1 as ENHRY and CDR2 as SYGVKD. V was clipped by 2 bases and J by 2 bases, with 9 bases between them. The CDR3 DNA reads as TGTGCCATCAGTGAGGTGGCGGCTAACACTGAAGCTTTCTTT. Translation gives CAISEVAANTEAFF.

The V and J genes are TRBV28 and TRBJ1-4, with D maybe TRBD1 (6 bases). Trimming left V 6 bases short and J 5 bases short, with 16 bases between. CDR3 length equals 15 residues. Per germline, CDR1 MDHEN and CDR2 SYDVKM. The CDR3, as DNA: TGTGCCAGCAGCCGCCCCAGGGGAGGGAATGAAAAACTGTTTTTT. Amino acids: CASSRPRGGNEKLFF.

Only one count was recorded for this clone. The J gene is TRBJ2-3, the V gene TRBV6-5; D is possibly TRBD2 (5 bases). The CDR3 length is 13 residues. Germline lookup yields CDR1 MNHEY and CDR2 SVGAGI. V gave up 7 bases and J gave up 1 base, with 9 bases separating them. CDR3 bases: TGTGCCAGCATTCGGCGGGGCACAGATACGCAGTATTTT. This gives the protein CASIRRGTDTQYF.

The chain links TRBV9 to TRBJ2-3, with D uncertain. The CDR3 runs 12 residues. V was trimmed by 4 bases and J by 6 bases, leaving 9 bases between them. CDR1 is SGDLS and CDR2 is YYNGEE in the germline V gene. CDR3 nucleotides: TGTGCCAGCAGCCTCCCTCAGGATACGCAGTATTTT. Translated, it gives CASSLPQDTQYF.

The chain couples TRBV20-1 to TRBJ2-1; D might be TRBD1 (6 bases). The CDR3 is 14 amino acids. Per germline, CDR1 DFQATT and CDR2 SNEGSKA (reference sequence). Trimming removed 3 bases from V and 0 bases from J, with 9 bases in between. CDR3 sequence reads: CSASEDSSYNEQFF. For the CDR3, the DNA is TGCAGTGCTAGTGAGGACAGCTCCTACAATGAGCAGTTCTTC.

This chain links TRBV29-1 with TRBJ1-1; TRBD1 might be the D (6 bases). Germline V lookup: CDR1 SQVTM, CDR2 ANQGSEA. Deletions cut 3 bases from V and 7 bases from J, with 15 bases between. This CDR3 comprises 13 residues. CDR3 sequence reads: CSVDQGWTGEAFF. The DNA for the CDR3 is TGCAGCGTTGACCAGGGGTGGACGGGTGAAGCTTTCTTT. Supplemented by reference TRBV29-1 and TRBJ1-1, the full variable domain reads SAVISQKPSRDICQRGTSLTIQCQVDSQVTMMFWYRQQPGQSLTLIATANQGSEATYESGFVIDKFPISRPNLTFSTLTVSNMSPEDSSIYLCSVDQGWTGEAFFGQGTRLTVV.

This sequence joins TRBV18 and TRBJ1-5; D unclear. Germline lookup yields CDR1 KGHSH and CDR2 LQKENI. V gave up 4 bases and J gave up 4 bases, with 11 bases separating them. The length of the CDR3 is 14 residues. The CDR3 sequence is CASSLFGENQPQHF. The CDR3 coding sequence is TGTGCCAGCTCACTATTCGGGGAGAATCAGCCCCAGCATTTT.

CDR3 in DNA: TGTGCCACCAGTGATTTTGGGACTAGCGCCACAGATACGCAGTATTTT. The encoded protein is CATSDFGTSATDTQYF. This chain joins TRBV24-1 and TRBJ2-3; 10 bases align to TRBD2. V lost 1 base, J lost 2 bases, and 2 bases stayed unmatched. CDR1 and CDR2 (germline): KGHDR, SFDVKD. The CDR3 is 16 residues long.

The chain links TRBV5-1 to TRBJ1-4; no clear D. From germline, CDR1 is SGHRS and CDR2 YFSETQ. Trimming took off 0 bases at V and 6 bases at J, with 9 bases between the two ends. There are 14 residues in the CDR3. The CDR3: CASSLDSLYEKLFF. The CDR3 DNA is TGCGCCAGCAGCTTGGACAGTTTGTATGAAAAACTGTTTTTT.

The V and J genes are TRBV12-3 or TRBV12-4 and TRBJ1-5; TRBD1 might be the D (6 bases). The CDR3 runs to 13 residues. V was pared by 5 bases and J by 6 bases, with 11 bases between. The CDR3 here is CASSNDRPQPQHF. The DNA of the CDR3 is TGTGCCAGCAGTAACGACAGGCCTCAGCCCCAGCATTTT.

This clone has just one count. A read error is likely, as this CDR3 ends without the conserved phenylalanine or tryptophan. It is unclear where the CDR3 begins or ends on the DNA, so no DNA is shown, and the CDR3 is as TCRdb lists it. CDR3 region: CASSLPGTGISVV. The chain links TRBV7-8 to TRBJ1-3; the DNA was not used to check the table's D call, TRBD1. The CDR3 length equals 13 residues, ends included. Germline CDR1 SGHVS, CDR2 FQNEAQ.

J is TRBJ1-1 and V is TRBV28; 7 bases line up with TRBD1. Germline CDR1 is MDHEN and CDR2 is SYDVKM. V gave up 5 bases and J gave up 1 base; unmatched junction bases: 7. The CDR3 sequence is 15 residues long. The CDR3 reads CASSPLDRANTEAFF. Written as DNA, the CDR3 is TGTGCCAGCAGTCCTTTAGACAGGGCGAACACTGAAGCTTTCTTT.

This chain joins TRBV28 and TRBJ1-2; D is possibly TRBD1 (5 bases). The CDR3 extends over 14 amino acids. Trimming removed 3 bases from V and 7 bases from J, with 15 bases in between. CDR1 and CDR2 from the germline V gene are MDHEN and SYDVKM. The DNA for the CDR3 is TGTGCCAGCAGTTTTGGGCAGGGCCTATTTGGCTACACCTTC. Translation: CASSFGQGLFGYTF.

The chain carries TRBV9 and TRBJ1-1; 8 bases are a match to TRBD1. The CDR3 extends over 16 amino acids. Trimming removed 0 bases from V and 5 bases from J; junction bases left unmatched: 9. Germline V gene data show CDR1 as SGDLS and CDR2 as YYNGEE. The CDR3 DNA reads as TGTGCCAGCAGCGTAGAAGCAGGGGGCCTCGGGACTGAAGCTTTCTTT. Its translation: CASSVEAGGLGTEAFF.

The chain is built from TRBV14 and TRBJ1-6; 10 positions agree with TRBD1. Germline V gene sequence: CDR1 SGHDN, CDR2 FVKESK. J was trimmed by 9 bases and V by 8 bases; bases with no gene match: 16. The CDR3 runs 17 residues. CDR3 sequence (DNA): TGTGCCAGCTGGGGACAGGGGATGGGAAGAGAATTTTCACCCCTCCACTTT. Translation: CASWGQGMGREFSPLHF.

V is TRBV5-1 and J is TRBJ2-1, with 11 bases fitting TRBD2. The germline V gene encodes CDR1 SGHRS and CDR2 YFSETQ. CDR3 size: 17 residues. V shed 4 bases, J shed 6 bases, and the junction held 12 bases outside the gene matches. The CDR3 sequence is CASSRNPGTSGLNEQFF. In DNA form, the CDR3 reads TGCGCCAGCAGCAGAAACCCCGGGACTAGCGGACTCAATGAGCAGTTCTTC.

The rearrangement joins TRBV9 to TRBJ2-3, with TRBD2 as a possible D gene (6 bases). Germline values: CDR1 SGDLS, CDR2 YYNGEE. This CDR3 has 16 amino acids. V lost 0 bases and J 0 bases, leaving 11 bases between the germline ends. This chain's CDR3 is CASSVDPGTSTDTQYF. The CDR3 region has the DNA TGTGCCAGCAGCGTAGATCCAGGGACTAGCACAGATACGCAGTATTTT. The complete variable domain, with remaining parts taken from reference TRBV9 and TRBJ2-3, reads DSGVTQTPKHLITATGQRVTLRCSPRSGDLSVYWYQQSLDQGLQFLIQYYNGEERAKGNILERFSAQQFPDLHSELNLSSLELGDSALYFCASSVDPGTSTDTQYFGPGTRLTVL.

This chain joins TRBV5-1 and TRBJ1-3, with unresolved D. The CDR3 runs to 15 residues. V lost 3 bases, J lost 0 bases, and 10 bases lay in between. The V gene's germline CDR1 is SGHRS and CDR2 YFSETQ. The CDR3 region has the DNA TGCGCCAGCAGCTCGAACACAAACTCTGGAAACACCATATATTTT. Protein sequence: CASSSNTNSGNTIYF.

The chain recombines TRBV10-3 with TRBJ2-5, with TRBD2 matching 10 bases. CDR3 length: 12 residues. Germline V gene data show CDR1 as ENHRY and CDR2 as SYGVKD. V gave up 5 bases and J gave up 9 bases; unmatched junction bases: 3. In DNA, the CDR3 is TGTGCCATCAGTTCCCTAGCGGGGGCCCAGTACTTC. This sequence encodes CAISSLAGAQYF.

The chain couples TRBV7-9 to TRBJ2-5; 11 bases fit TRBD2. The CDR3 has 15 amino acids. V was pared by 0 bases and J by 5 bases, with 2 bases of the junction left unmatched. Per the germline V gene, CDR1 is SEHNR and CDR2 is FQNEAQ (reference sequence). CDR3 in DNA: TGTGCCAGCAGCTTAGCGTTAGCGGGAGGGGAGACCCAGTACTTC. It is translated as CASSLALAGGETQYF.